The present T cell receptor beta chain was sequenced within a study of T cell responses to AZD1222 COVID-19 vaccine. Study-wide findings and caveats: Donors, mostly white British, included more females; clonal diversity was possibly underestimated. The study reported that nearly half of spike-specific TCRs target unmutated variant regions.

The V end lost 1 base, the J end lost 5 bases, and 10 bases lay between the germline ends. The CDR3 is 14 amino acids. Germline CDR1 SGHTA, CDR2 FQGNSA. Worth noting for this clone: Its antigen remains unknown.

Sequencing used immunoSEQ multiplex PCR; TCRdb keeps in-frame clones, though not all of them. The sample consists of about 190,000 clones, under 95% of them appearing once. The rearrangement links TRBV7-2 to TRBJ2-3; D may be TRBD2 (5 bases). Sequencing used peripheral blood, obtained on day 0 of AZD1222 vaccination. This receptor was obtained from an adult in good health. The CDR3 is CASSLGRGGDTQYF. In nucleotides, the CDR3 is TGTGCCAGCAGCTTAGGTCGGGGTGGAGATACGCAGTATTTT.